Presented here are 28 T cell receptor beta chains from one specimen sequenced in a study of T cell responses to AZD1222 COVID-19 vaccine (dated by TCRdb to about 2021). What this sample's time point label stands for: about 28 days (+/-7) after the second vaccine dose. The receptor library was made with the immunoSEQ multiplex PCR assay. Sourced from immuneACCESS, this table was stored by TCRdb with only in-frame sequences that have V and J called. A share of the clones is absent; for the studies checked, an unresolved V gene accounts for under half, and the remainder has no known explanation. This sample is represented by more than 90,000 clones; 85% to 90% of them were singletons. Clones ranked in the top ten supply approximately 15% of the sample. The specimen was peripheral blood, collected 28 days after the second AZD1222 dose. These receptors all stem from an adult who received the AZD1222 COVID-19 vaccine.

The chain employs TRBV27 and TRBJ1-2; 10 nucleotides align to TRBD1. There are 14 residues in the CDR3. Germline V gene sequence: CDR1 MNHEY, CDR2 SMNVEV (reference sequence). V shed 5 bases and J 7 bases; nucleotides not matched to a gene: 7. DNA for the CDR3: TGTGCCAGCAGTAAAGACAGGGGGCGGGGTGGCTACACCTTC. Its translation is CASSKDRGRGGYTF.

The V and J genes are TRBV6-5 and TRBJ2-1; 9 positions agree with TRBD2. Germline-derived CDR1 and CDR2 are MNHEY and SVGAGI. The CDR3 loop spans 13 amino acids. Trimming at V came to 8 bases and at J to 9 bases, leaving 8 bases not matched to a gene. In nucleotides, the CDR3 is TGTGCCAGCGTGGCGGGAGGGATCGGTGAGCAGTTCTTC. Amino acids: CASVAGGIGEQFF.

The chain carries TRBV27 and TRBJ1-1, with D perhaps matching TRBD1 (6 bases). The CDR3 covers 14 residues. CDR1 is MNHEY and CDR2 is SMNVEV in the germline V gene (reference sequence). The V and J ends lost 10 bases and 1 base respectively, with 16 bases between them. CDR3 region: CANRGGGANTEAFF. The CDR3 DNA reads TGTGCCAATAGGGGGGGAGGGGCGAACACTGAAGCTTTCTTT.

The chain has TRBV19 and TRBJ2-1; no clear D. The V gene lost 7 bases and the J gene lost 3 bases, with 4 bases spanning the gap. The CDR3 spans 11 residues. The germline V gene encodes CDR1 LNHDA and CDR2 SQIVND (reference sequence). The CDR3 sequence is CASKNYNEQFF. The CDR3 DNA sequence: TGTGCCAGTAAGAACTACAATGAGCAGTTCTTC. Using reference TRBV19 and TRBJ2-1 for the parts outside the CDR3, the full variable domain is DGGITQSPKYLFRKEGQNVTLSCEQNLNHDAMYWYRQDPGQGLRLIYYSQIVNDFQKGDIAEGYSVSREKKESFPLTVTSAQKNPTAFYLCASKNYNEQFFGPGTRLTVL.

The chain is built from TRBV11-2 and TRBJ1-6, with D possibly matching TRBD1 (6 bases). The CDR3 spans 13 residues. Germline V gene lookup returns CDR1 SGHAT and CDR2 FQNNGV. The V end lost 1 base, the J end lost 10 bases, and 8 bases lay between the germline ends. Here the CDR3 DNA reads TGTGCCAGCAGCTTAGCAGGGGACTCACCCCTCCACTTT. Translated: CASSLAGDSPLHF.

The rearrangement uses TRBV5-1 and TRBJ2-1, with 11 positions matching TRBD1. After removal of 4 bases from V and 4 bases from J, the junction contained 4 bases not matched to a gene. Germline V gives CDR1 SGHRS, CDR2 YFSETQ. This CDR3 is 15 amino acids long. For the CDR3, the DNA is TGCGCCAGCAGCCAGGGACAGGGGGGATACAATGAGCAGTTCTTC. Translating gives CASSQGQGGYNEQFF.

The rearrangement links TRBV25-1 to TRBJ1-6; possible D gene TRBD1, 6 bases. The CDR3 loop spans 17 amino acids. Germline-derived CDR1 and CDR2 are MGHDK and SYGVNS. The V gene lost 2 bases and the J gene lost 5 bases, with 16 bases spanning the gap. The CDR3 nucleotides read TGTGCCAGCAGTGAAGGGGTCTGGGGGGGCGATAATTCACCCCTCCACTTT. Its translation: CASSEGVWGGDNSPLHF. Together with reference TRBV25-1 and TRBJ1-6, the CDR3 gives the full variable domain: EADIYQTPRYLVIGTGKKITLECSQTMGHDKMYWYQQDPGMELHLIHYSYGVNSTEKGDLSSESTVSRIRTEHFPLTLESARPSHTSQYLCASSEGVWGGDNSPLHFGNGTRLTVT.

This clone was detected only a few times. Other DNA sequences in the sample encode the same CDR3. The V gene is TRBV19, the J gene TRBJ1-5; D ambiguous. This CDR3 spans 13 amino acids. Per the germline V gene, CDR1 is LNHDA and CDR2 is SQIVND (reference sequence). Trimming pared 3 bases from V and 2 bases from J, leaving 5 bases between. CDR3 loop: CASSIAGNQPQHF. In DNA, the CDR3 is TGTGCCAGTAGTATCGCGGGCAATCAGCCCCAGCATTTT. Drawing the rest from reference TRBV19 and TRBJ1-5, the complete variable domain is DGGITQSPKYLFRKEGQNVTLSCEQNLNHDAMYWYRQDPGQGLRLIYYSQIVNDFQKGDIAEGYSVSREKKESFPLTVTSAQKNPTAFYLCASSIAGNQPQHFGDGTRLSIL.

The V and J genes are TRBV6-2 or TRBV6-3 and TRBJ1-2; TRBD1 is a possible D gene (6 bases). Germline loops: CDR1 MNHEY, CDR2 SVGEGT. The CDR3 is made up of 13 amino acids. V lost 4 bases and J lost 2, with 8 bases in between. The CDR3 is CASSFDRNYGYTF. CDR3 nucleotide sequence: TGTGCCAGCAGTTTCGACAGGAACTATGGCTACACCTTC.

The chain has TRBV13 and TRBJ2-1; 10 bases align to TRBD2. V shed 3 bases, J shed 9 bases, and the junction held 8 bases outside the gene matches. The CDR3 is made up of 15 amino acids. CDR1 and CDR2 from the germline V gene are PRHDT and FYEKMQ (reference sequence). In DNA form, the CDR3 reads TGTGCCAGCAGCTTGGTGCTAGCGGGAGCCCCTGAGCAGTTCTTC. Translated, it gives CASSLVLAGAPEQFF.

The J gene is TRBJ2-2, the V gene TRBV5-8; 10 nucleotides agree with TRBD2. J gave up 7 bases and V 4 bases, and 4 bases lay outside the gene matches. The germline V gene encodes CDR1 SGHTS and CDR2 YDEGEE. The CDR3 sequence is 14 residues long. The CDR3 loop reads CASSPSGSYGELFF. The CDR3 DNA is TGTGCCAGCAGCCCTAGCGGGAGTTACGGGGAGCTGTTTTTT.

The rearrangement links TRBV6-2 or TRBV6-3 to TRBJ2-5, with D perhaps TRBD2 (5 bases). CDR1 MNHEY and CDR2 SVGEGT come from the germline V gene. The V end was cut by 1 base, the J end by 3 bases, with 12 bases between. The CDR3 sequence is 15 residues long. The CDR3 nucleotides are TGTGCCAGCAGTTACTTTCGGGGAAGAGAAGAGACCCAGTACTTC. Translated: CASSYFRGREETQYF.

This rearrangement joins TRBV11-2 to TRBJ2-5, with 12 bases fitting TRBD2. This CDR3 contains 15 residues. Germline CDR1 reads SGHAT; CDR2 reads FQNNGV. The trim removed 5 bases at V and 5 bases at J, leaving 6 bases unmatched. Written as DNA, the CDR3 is TGTGCCAGCAGCCCTGGACTAGCGGGAAGGGAGACCCAGTACTTC. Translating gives CASSPGLAGRETQYF.

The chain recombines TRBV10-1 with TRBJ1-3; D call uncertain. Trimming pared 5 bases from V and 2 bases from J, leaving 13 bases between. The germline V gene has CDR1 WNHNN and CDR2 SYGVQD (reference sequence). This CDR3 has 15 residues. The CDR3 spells CASSPRKTTGNTIYF. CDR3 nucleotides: TGCGCCAGCAGTCCTAGAAAGACTACTGGAAACACCATATATTTT.

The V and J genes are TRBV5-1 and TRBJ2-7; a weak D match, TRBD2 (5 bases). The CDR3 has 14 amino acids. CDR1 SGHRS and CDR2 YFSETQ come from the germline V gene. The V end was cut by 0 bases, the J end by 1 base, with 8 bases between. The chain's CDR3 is CASSLVPGSYEQYF. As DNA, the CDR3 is TGCGCCAGCAGCTTGGTACCGGGATCCTACGAGCAGTACTTC.

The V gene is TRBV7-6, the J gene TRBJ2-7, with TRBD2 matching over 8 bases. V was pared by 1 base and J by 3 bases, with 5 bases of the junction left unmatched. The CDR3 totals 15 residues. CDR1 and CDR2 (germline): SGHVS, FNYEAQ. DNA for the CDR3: TGTGCCAGCAGCTTAGGAGTGACTAGCGACTACGAGCAGTACTTC. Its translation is CASSLGVTSDYEQYF. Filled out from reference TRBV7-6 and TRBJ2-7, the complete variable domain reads GAGVSQSPRYKVTKRGQDVALRCDPISGHVSLYWYRQALGQGPEFLTYFNYEAQQDKSGLPNDRFSAERPEGSISTLTIQRTEQRDSAMYRCASSLGVTSDYEQYFGPGTRLTVT.

CDR3 sequence (DNA): TGTGCCAGCCCTCTTGGGTGGGGTAACACTGAAGCTTTCTTT. It encodes CASPLGWGNTEAFF. The gene calls are TRBV27 and TRBJ1-1, with no clear D. Trimming removed 8 bases at V and 2 bases at J, with 15 bases between. The CDR3 length is 14 residues. The germline V gene encodes CDR1 MNHEY and CDR2 SMNVEV (reference sequence).

The CDR3 loop reads CASSQGSGRLSYEQYF. Written as DNA, the CDR3 is TGTGCCAGCAGCCAAGGAAGCGGGAGGTTATCCTACGAGCAGTACTTC. The rearrangement links TRBV3-1 (or the pseudogene TRBV3-2) to TRBJ2-7; 9 bases agree with TRBD2. From germline, CDR1 is LGHDT and CDR2 YNNKEL (reference sequence). This CDR3 has 16 residues. The ends lost 1 base at V and 1 base at J; junction bases unmatched: 5.

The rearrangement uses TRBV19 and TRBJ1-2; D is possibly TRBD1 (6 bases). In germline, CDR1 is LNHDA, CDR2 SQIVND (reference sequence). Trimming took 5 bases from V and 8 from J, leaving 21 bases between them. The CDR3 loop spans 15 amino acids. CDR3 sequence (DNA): TGTGCCAGTAGTCCTCAAAGACAGGCCGGATGGGGCTACACCTTC. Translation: CASSPQRQAGWGYTF.

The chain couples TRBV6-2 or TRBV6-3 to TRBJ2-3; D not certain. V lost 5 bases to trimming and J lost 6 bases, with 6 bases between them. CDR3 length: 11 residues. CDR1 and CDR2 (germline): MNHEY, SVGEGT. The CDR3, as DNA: TGTGCCAGCAGTCGAAGGGATACGCAGTATTTT. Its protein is CASSRRDTQYF.

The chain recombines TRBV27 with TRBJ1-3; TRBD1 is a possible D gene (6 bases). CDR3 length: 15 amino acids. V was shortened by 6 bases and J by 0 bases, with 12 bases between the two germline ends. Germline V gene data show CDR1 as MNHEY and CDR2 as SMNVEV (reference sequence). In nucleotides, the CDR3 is TGTGCCAGCAGCCCAGGGACAAGCTCTGGAAACACCATATATTTT. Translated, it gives CASSPGTSSGNTIYF.

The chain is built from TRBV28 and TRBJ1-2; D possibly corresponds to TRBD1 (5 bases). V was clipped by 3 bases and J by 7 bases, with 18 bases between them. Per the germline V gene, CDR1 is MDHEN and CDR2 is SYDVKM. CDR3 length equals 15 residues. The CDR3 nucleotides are TGTGCCAGCAGTTTGCAAGGGCGGGGGGGTGTTGGCTACACCTTC. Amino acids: CASSLQGRGGVGYTF.

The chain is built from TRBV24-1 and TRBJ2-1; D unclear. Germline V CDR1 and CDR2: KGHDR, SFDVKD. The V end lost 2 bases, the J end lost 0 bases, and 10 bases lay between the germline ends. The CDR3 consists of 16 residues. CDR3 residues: CATSDWTRSSYNEQFF. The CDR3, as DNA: TGTGCCACCAGTGATTGGACCAGGAGCTCCTACAATGAGCAGTTCTTC.

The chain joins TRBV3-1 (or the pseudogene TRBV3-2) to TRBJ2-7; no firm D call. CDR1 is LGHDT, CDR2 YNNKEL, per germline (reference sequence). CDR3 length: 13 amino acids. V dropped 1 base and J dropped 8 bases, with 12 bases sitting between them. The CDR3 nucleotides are TGTGCCAGCAGCCAAGCCACTCATTCCCAGCAGTACTTC. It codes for CASSQATHSQQYF.

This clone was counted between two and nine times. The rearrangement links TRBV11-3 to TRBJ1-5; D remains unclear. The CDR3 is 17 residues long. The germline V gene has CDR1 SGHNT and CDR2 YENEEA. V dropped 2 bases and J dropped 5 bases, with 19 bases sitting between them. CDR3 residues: CASSLSGGLLRYQPQHF. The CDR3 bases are TGTGCCAGCAGCTTATCGGGAGGGCTACTGCGGTATCAGCCCCAGCATTTT.

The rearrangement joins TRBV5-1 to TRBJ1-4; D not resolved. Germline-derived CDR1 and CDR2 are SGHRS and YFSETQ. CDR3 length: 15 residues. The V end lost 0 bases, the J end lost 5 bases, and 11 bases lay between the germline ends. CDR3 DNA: TGCGCCAGCAGCTTGGGCACAGAGGGAAATGAAAAACTGTTTTTT. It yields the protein CASSLGTEGNEKLFF.

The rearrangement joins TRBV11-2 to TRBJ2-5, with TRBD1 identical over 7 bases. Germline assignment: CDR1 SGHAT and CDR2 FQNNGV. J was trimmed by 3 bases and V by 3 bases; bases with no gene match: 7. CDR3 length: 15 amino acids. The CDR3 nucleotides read TGTGCCAGCAGCTTGTTGGGACAGTGGGAAGAGACCCAGTACTTC. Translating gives CASSLLGQWEETQYF.

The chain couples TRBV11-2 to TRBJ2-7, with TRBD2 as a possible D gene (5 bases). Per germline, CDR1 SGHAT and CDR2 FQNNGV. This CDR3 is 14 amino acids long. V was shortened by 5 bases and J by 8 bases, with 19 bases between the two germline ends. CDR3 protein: CASSQNLATTKQYF. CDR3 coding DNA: TGTGCCAGCAGCCAGAACCTGGCGACTACGAAGCAGTACTTC.